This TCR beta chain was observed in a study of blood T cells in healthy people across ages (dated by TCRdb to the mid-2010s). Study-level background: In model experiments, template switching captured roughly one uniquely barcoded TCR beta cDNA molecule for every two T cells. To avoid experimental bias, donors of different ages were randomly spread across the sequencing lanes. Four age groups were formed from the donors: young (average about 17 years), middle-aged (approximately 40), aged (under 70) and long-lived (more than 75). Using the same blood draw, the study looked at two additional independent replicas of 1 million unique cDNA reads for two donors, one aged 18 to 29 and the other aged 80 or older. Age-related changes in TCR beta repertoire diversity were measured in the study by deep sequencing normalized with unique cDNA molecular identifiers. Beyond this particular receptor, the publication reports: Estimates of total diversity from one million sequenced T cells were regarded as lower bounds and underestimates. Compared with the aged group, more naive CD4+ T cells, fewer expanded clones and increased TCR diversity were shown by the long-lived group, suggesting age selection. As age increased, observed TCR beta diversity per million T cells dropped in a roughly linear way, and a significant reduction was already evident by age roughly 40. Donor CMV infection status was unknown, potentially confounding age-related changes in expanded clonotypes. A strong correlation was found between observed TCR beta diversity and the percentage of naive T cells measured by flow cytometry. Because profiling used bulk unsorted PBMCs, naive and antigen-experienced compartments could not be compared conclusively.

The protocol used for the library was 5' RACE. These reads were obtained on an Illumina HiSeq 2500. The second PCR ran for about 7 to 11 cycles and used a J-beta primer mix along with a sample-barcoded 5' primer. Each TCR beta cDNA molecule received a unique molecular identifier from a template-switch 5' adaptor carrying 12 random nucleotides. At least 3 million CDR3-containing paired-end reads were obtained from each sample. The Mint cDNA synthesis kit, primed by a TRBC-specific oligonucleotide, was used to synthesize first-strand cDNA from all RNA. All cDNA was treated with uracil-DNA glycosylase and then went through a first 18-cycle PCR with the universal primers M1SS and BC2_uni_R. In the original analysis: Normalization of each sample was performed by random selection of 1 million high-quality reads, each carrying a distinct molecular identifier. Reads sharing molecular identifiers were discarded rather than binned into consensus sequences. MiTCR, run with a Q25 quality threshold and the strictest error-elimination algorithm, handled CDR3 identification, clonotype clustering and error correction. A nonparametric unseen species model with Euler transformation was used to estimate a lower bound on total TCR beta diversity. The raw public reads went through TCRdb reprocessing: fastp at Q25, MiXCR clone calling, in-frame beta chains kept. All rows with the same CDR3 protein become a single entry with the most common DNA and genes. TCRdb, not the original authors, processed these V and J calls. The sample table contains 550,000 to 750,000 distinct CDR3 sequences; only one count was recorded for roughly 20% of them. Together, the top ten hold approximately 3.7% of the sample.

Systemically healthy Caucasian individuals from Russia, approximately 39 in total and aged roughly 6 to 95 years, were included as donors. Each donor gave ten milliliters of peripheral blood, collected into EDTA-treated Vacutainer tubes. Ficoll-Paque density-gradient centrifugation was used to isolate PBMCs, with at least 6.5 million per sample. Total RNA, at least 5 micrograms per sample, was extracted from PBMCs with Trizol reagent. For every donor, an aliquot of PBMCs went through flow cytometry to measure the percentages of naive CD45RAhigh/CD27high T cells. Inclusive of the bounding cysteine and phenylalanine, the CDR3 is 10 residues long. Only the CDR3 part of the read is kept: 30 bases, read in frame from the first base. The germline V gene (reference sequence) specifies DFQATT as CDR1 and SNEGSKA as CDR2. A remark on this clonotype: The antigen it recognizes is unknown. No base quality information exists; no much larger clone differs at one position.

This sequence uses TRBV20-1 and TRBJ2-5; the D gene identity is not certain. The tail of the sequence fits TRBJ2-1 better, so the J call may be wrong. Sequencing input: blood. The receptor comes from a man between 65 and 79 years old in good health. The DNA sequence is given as TGCAGTGCTAGATCCAATGAGCAGTTCTTC. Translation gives CSARSNEQFF.